This entry lists 18 T cell receptor beta chains sequenced from one sample in a study of blood T cells in healthy people across ages. Combining a sample-barcoded 5' primer with a J-beta primer mix, a second PCR ran for roughly 7 to 11 cycles. Via MiXCR, TCRdb re-called the 5' RACE reads, giving one row per CDR3 protein. The table lists some 1.1 million distinct CDR3 sequences, more than 30% of them singletons. The specimen was blood. The receptors stem from a man aged 18 to 29 in good health.

V is TRBV9 and J is TRBJ1-1; weak D call: TRBD1 (5 bases). Germline lookup yields CDR1 SGDLS and CDR2 YYNGEE. This CDR3 comprises 15 residues. V lost 0 bases to trimming and J lost 6 bases, with 15 bases between them. The CDR3 coding sequence is TGTGCCAGCAGCGTAGGGCCGGGGGTGGCCGCTGAAGCTTTCTTT. It translates to CASSVGPGVAAEAFF.

As to this clonotype: A read error is possible here, since a much larger clone lies one base away. The rearrangement links TRBV4-3 to TRBJ2-3, with 8 bases matching TRBD2. The length of the CDR3 is 16 residues. CDR1 LGHNA and CDR2 YSLEER come from the germline V gene. V shed 0 bases, J shed 8 bases, and the junction held 10 bases outside the gene matches. CDR3 amino acids: CASSQDSTSGAGTQYF. The CDR3 DNA follows: TGCGCCAGCAGCCAAGATAGTACTAGCGGAGCAGGTACGCAGTATTTT.

The chain joins TRBV9 to TRBJ2-7, with TRBD1 matching 7 bases. Per germline, CDR1 SGDLS and CDR2 YYNGEE. Trimming removed 3 bases from V and 1 base from J; junction bases left unmatched: 10. This CDR3 is built from 16 residues. The CDR3 spells CASSADRVGGSYEQYF. DNA of the CDR3: TGTGCCAGCAGCGCCGACAGGGTGGGTGGATCCTACGAGCAGTACTTC.

This clonotype was seen a few times. The V and J genes are TRBV3-1 and TRBJ2-5; D gene ambiguous. The CDR3 covers 15 residues. Trimming shortened V by 1 base and J by 2 bases, and 11 bases separated the two germline ends. Germline V gene data show CDR1 as LGHDT and CDR2 as YNNKEL (reference sequence). The CDR3 bases are TGTGCCAGCAGCCAAGCCCGGCAGAAGCAAGAGACCCAGTACTTC. Translation: CASSQARQKQETQYF.

The sample holds a few counts of this clonotype. The chain uses TRBV6-1 and TRBJ1-2; no reliable D call. Trimming shortened V by 3 bases and J by 8 bases, and 16 bases separated the two germline ends. Germline V gene lookup returns CDR1 MNHNS and CDR2 SASEGT. The CDR3 spans 14 residues. The CDR3 here is CASSDPPQNGGYTF. CDR3 DNA sequence: TGTGCCAGCAGTGATCCCCCCCAAAACGGGGGCTACACCTTC.

This clonotype has a handful of counts. The CDR3 DNA follows: TGTGCCAGCAGTGAAGGCAGGGCTGGAAACACCATATATTTT. It specifies CASSEGRAGNTIYF. This chain links TRBV2 with TRBJ1-3; tentative D call: TRBD1 (5 bases). The CDR3 extends over 14 amino acids. The V and J ends lost 1 base and 2 bases respectively, with 6 bases between them. Germline V gene data show CDR1 as SNHLY and CDR2 as FYNNEI.

V gene TRBV14 combines with J gene TRBJ2-5; D is unclear. CDR1 is SGHDN, CDR2 FVKESK, per germline. The V and J ends lost 3 bases and 11 bases respectively, with 22 bases between them. The CDR3 covers 15 residues. The CDR3 loop is CASSQGFRVGNEQYF. In DNA, the CDR3 is TGTGCCAGCAGCCAGGGCTTTCGGGTGGGCAATGAGCAGTACTTC.

This chain uses TRBV7-9 with TRBJ2-5; TRBD2 might be the D (7 bases). Germline V gene sequence: CDR1 SEHNR, CDR2 FQNEAQ (reference sequence). This CDR3 contains 15 residues. V shed 3 bases and J shed 1 base, with 12 bases lying between them. The CDR3 sequence: CASSFPRGAQETQYF. CDR3 in DNA: TGTGCCAGCAGCTTCCCTCGGGGGGCCCAAGAGACCCAGTACTTC.

V gene TRBV27 combines with J gene TRBJ2-5; tentatively, D is TRBD2 (6 bases). The CDR3 consists of 13 residues. Germline V gives CDR1 MNHEY, CDR2 SMNVEV (reference sequence). Trimming pared 5 bases from V and 11 bases from J, leaving 18 bases between. The CDR3 reads CASSNGGYNEQYF. CDR3 DNA sequence: TGTGCCAGCAGTAACGGGGGTTACAATGAGCAGTACTTC.

This chain joins TRBV5-1 and TRBJ1-1; possible D gene TRBD1, 6 bases. The ends were cut back, 1 base at V and 6 bases at J, with 10 bases in the middle. There are 13 residues in the CDR3. Germline V gene data show CDR1 as SGHRS and CDR2 as YFSETQ. CDR3 protein: CASSLTGLSEAFF. CDR3 sequence (DNA): TGCGCCAGCAGCTTGACAGGGCTGTCTGAAGCTTTCTTT.

This clonotype was picked up a small number of times. The chain has TRBV12-3 or TRBV12-4 and TRBJ1-2; 12 bases are a match to TRBD1. The CDR3 has 15 amino acids. The V and J ends lost 6 bases and 3 bases, in that order; junction bases with no gene match: 5. The CDR3 is CASSSGTGGYYGYTF. The CDR3 coding sequence is TGTGCCAGCAGCTCCGGGACAGGGGGCTACTATGGCTACACCTTC.

This chain uses TRBV6-2 or TRBV6-3 with TRBJ1-6; tentatively, D is TRBD1 (5 bases). Germline CDR1 reads MNHEY; CDR2 reads SVGEGT. Trimming stripped 5 bases from V and 10 bases from J, with 15 bases between. CDR3 size: 14 residues. For the CDR3, the DNA is TGTGCCAGCAGTACAGCGGGGGTTGACTCACCCCTCCACTTT. Translating it yields CASSTAGVDSPLHF.

This chain uses TRBV6-1 with TRBJ2-3; TRBD1 or TRBD2 may be the D gene (5 bases each). There are 15 residues in the CDR3. Trimming removed 5 bases at V and 2 bases at J, with 14 bases between. In germline, CDR1 is MNHNS, CDR2 SASEGT. The CDR3 reads CASSLRDGPTDTQYF. The CDR3 DNA follows: TGTGCCAGCAGTCTACGGGACGGGCCCACAGATACGCAGTATTTT.

This clonotype was found a few times. The chain employs TRBV7-6 and TRBJ2-3, with D perhaps TRBD2 (6 bases). Germline lookup yields CDR1 SGHVS and CDR2 FNYEAQ. The CDR3 runs to 16 residues. V was clipped by 5 bases and J by 2 bases, with 17 bases between them. The CDR3: CASSPDGTLLTDTQYF. In nucleotides, the CDR3 is TGTGCCAGCAGCCCCGATGGGACTTTACTCACAGATACGCAGTATTTT.

This clonotype occurred once. This may arise from a read error, as a much more abundant clone is one base away. The V and J genes are TRBV29-1 and TRBJ1-2; a weak D match, TRBD1 (6 bases). This CDR3 comprises 15 residues. CDR1 is SQVTM, CDR2 ANQGSEA, per germline. V was trimmed by 0 bases and J by 9 bases, leaving 20 bases between them. The chain's CDR3 is CSVEDLELTGCRYTF. CDR3 DNA: TGCAGCGTTGAAGATCTTGAGCTCACAGGGTGTCGCTACACCTTC.

The rearrangement links TRBV2 to TRBJ2-7; D remains ambiguous. The CDR3 extends over 13 amino acids. Germline V lookup: CDR1 SNHLY, CDR2 FYNNEI. V was cut by 7 bases and J by 7 bases, with 17 bases left in between. The CDR3 region is CASIPADIYEQYF. DNA for the CDR3: TGTGCCAGCATCCCAGCAGATATCTATGAGCAGTACTTC. Together with reference TRBV2 and TRBJ2-7, the CDR3 gives the full variable domain: EPEVTQTPSHQVTQMGQEVILRCVPISNHLYFYWYRQILGQKVEFLVSFYNNEISEKSEIFDDQFSVERPDGSNFTLKIRSTKLEDSAMYFCASIPADIYEQYFGPGTRLTVT.

The J gene is TRBJ1-2, the V gene TRBV7-9; D is possibly TRBD1 (6 bases). CDR1 is SEHNR and CDR2 is FQNEAQ in the germline V gene (reference sequence). This CDR3 region has 15 residues. Deletions cut 5 bases from V and 7 bases from J, with 20 bases between. The CDR3 region is CASSEGGSQTAGYTF. CDR3 coding DNA: TGTGCCAGCAGCGAGGGGGGATCCCAAACGGCTGGCTACACCTTC. The full variable domain, with the rest looked up from reference TRBV7-9 and TRBJ1-2, is DTGVSQNPRHKITKRGQNVTFRCDPISEHNRLYWYRQTLGQGPEFLTYFQNEAQLEKSRLLSDRFSAERPKGSFSTLEIQRTEQGDSAMYLCASSEGGSQTAGYTFGSGTRLTVV.

The rearrangement joins TRBV7-2 to TRBJ2-1; 10 nucleotides align to TRBD2. The CDR3 extends over 16 amino acids. Trimming cost V 5 bases and J 1 base; bases outside gene matches: 5. Per the germline V gene, CDR1 is SGHTA and CDR2 is FQGNSA. The CDR3, as DNA: TGTGCCAGCAGCACTAGCGGGGACCCTTCCTACAATGAGCAGTTCTTC. This translates into CASSTSGDPSYNEQFF.